Following are 22 T cell receptor beta chains from one sample sequenced in a study of PD-L1 blockade in urothelial cancer. The assay was immunoSEQ multiplex PCR, and TCRdb's table has in-frame clones only and misses some. The sample contains 60,000 or so clones, around 86% of which appear only once. The time point here: pretreatment peripheral blood. The specimen was PBMCs, collected around atezolizumab (anti-PD-L1) treatment. These receptors all stem from a man between 65 and 85 years old with urothelial cancer.

The J gene is TRBJ2-1, the V gene TRBV19, with 8 bases that match TRBD1. This CDR3 contains 15 residues. V lost 4 bases and J lost 7; bases outside the gene matches: 9. Germline V lookup: CDR1 LNHDA, CDR2 SQIVND (reference sequence). The CDR3 bases are TGTGCCAGTAGTACCCCTCAGGGGGCGAGAAATGAGCAGTTCTTC. Protein product: CASSTPQGARNEQFF.

CDR3 nucleotides: TGTGCCACCAGCAGAGCCAGAGGGGGCGTGGGCGAAAAACTGTTTTTT. Translated, it gives CATSRARGGVGEKLFF. The rearrangement links TRBV15 to TRBJ1-4; TRBD1 aligns across 7 bases. The CDR3 is 16 amino acids. Germline V gene sequence: CDR1 LNHNV, CDR2 YYDKDF (reference sequence). Trimming at V came to 1 base and at J to 8 bases, leaving 10 bases not matched to a gene.

V gene TRBV5-4 combines with J gene TRBJ2-7, with 7 positions matching TRBD2. Germline V gene data show CDR1 as SGHNT and CDR2 as YYREEE (reference sequence). The CDR3 is made up of 18 amino acids. Germline trimming cut 1 base from V and 0 bases from J; bases unmatched to any gene: 13. DNA for the CDR3: TGTGCCAGCAGCTTGAAGTGGAAGAAGCGGGAATTCTCCTACGAGCAGTACTTC. Translation: CASSLKWKKREFSYEQYF. Full variable domain (missing parts from reference TRBV5-4 and TRBJ2-7): ETGVTQSPTHLIKTRGQQVTLRCSSQSGHNTVSWYQQALGQGPQFIFQYYREEENGRGNFPPRFSGLQFPNYSSELNVNALELDDSALYLCASSLKWKKREFSYEQYFGPGTRLTVT.

V usage is TRBV2 and J usage is TRBJ1-4, with TRBD1 matching 8 bases. Germline V gene data show CDR1 as SNHLY and CDR2 as FYNNEI. Losses at the gene ends were 6 bases for V and 4 bases for J; bases not matched to a gene: 4. The CDR3 has 14 residues. CDR3 bases: TGTGCCAGCAGCCAGGACAGGGTTAATGAAAAACTGTTTTTT. Protein sequence: CASSQDRVNEKLFF.

This chain joins TRBV5-5 and TRBJ2-5, with D possibly TRBD1 on 5 matching bases. This CDR3 has 13 amino acids. V gave up 1 base and J gave up 5 bases, with 9 bases separating them. The V gene's germline CDR1 is SGHKS and CDR2 YYEKEE (reference sequence). In DNA, the CDR3 is TGTGCCAGCAGCTTGATGGGGCGGGAGACCCAGTACTTC. Amino acid sequence: CASSLMGRETQYF. Supplemented by reference TRBV5-5 and TRBJ2-5, the full variable domain reads DAGVTQSPTHLIKTRGQQVTLRCSPISGHKSVSWYQQVLGQGPQFIFQYYEKEERGRGNFPDRFSARQFPNYSSELNVNALLLGDSALYLCASSLMGRETQYFGPGTRLLVL.

This clone was detected only once. This chain connects TRBV7-2 to TRBJ2-1; 11 bases fit TRBD1. The trim removed 5 bases at V and 8 bases at J, leaving 8 bases unmatched. The CDR3 loop spans 15 amino acids. Germline CDR1 is SGHTA and CDR2 is FQGNSA. CDR3 amino acids: CASSPGQGAVDEQFF. In nucleotides, the CDR3 is TGTGCCAGCAGCCCAGGACAGGGGGCAGTCGATGAGCAGTTCTTC.

The chain employs TRBV28 and TRBJ1-4; unclear D gene. CDR1 is MDHEN and CDR2 is SYDVKM in the germline V gene. Between the trimmed V and J ends, which lost 7 bases and 3 bases, there was a span of 18 bases. The CDR3 extends over 16 amino acids. CDR3 nucleotides: TGTGCCAGCACCTCTCCCCAGGAGGGCCCTAATGAAAAACTGTTTTTT. Amino acid sequence: CASTSPQEGPNEKLFF. The variable domain in full, completed from reference TRBV28 and TRBJ1-4, reads DVKVTQSSRYLVKRTGEKVFLECVQDMDHENMFWYRQDPGLGLRLIYFSYDVKMKEKGDIPEGYSVSREKKERFSLILESASTNQTSMYLCASTSPQEGPNEKLFFGSGTQLSVL.

This clone came up once. The chain couples TRBV4-1 to TRBJ2-2; TRBD1 aligns across 7 bases. The germline gives CDR1 MGHRA, CDR2 YSYEKL. CDR3 length: 15 amino acids. V was clipped by 1 base and J by 5 bases; unmatched bases: 4. The CDR3 sequence: CASSQAQTGTGELFF. CDR3 nucleotide sequence: TGCGCCAGCAGCCAAGCCCAGACAGGGACCGGGGAGCTGTTTTTT.

The genes are TRBV6-1 and TRBJ2-1; 8 bases map to TRBD1. The V segment lost 5 bases and the J segment 9 bases; nucleotides outside the gene matches: 3. Germline V CDR1 and CDR2: MNHNS, SASEGT. The CDR3 consists of 12 residues. The CDR3 sequence is CASSLQGGEQFF. The CDR3 nucleotides are TGTGCCAGCAGTCTACAGGGGGGTGAGCAGTTCTTC.

This rearrangement joins TRBV4-1 to TRBJ1-5; no clear D. The germline V gene has CDR1 MGHRA and CDR2 YSYEKL. Trimming shortened V by 8 bases and J by 8 bases, and 16 bases separated the two germline ends. CDR3 size: 13 residues. CDR3 loop: CASAPWVREPQHF. Written as DNA, the CDR3 is TGCGCCAGCGCTCCGTGGGTCCGGGAGCCCCAGCATTTT.

The chain joins TRBV7-3 to TRBJ1-4; 8 positions match TRBD1. CDR1 SGHTA and CDR2 FQGTGA come from the germline V gene. V shed 5 bases, J shed 7 bases, and the junction held 15 bases outside the gene matches. The CDR3 loop spans 17 amino acids. This CDR3 reads CASSTAAQGASLEKLFF. In nucleotides, the CDR3 is TGTGCCAGCAGCACCGCCGCCCAGGGGGCGAGCCTTGAAAAACTGTTTTTT.

The chain uses TRBV7-2 and TRBJ2-7, with D possibly matching TRBD2 (6 bases). CDR1 and CDR2 (germline): SGHTA, FQGNSA. V lost 5 bases to trimming and J lost 7 bases, with 15 bases between them. The CDR3 runs to 13 residues. The CDR3 region has the DNA TGTGCCAGCAGCCCGAGAGTAGGAGGGGAGCAGTACTTC. The encoded protein is CASSPRVGGEQYF.

The chain carries TRBV27 and TRBJ2-3; 10 bases are a match to TRBD2. The CDR3 loop spans 16 amino acids. V was pared by 5 bases and J by 14 bases, with 19 bases of the junction left unmatched. Per germline, CDR1 MNHEY and CDR2 SMNVEV (reference sequence). The CDR3 DNA reads TGTGCCAGCAGTACCCAGCGGGAGGGGGGTCACAGATACGCGTATTTT. Amino acid sequence: CASSTQREGGHRYAYF.

This chain uses TRBV7-9 with TRBJ2-7; 11 bases align to TRBD2. The CDR3 spans 14 residues. CDR1 SEHNR and CDR2 FQNEAQ come from the germline V gene (reference sequence). Trimming cost V 0 bases and J 6 bases; bases outside gene matches: 1. CDR3 region: CASSLAGTSGEQYF. In nucleotides, the CDR3 is TGTGCCAGCAGCTTAGCCGGGACTAGCGGCGAGCAGTACTTC. The full variable domain, rest sourced from reference TRBV7-9 and TRBJ2-7, is DTGVSQNPRHKITKRGQNVTFRCDPISEHNRLYWYRQTLGQGPEFLTYFQNEAQLEKSRLLSDRFSAERPKGSFSTLEIQRTEQGDSAMYLCASSLAGTSGEQYFGPGTRLTVT.

The V and J genes are TRBV29-1 and TRBJ1-1; 8 nucleotides agree with TRBD1. V gave up 8 bases and J gave up 2 bases; unmatched junction bases: 7. The CDR3 length is 13 residues. Germline lookup yields CDR1 SQVTM and CDR2 ANQGSEA. CDR3 DNA: TGCAGCACCCAGACAGGGGATAACACTGAAGCTTTCTTT. Translating gives CSTQTGDNTEAFF. The full variable domain, with the rest looked up from reference TRBV29-1 and TRBJ1-1, is SAVISQKPSRDICQRGTSLTIQCQVDSQVTMMFWYRQQPGQSLTLIATANQGSEATYESGFVIDKFPISRPNLTFSTLTVSNMSPEDSSIYLCSTQTGDNTEAFFGQGTRLTVV.

As for this clone: The same CDR3 is also encoded by other DNA sequences in this sample. This CDR3 is CASSDSTSGSNEQFF. As DNA, the CDR3 is TGTGCCAGCAGTGACTCAACTAGTGGCTCGAATGAGCAGTTCTTC. The chain carries TRBV6-4 and TRBJ2-1; perhaps TRBD2 as D (5 bases). From germline, CDR1 is MRHNA and CDR2 SNTAGT. The length of the CDR3 is 15 residues. The V end lost 0 bases, the J end lost 7 bases, and 13 bases lay between the germline ends.

The chain joins TRBV19 to TRBJ1-1; D gene uncertain. With 9 bases removed from V and 0 bases from J, the gap between germline ends came to 14 bases. In germline, CDR1 is LNHDA, CDR2 SQIVND (reference sequence). The CDR3 covers 14 residues. CDR3 DNA: TGTGCCAGCAGCTTTGGGCAGGTGAACACTGAAGCTTTCTTT. Its protein product is CASSFGQVNTEAFF.

J is TRBJ2-7 and V is TRBV13, with TRBD2 identical over 10 bases. Trimming cost V 1 base and J 5 bases; bases outside gene matches: 14. CDR3 size: 18 residues. CDR1 and CDR2 (germline): PRHDT, FYEKMQ (reference sequence). The CDR3 is CASSLVGLAGAKSDEQYF. The CDR3 bases are TGTGCCAGCAGCTTAGTAGGTCTAGCGGGAGCTAAAAGTGACGAGCAGTACTTC.

The V gene is TRBV30, the J gene TRBJ1-5, with 9 nucleotides matching TRBD1. CDR3 length: 15 amino acids. Germline CDR1 GTSNPN, CDR2 SVGIG (reference sequence). V was pared by 3 bases and J by 4 bases, with 7 bases of the junction left unmatched. CDR3 coding DNA: TGTGCCTGGAGGGCCCCCGGGACAGGGAATCAGCCCCAGCATTTT. It codes for CAWRAPGTGNQPQHF.

Points on this clone: Compared with germline, one end of the junction differs, possibly owing to a read error. This sample includes further DNA sequences coding for the same CDR3. The chain uses TRBV18 and TRBJ1-1, with a tentative D call TRBD1 (6 bases). Germline-derived CDR1 and CDR2 are KGHSH and LQKENI. CDR3 length: 15 amino acids. The CDR3 loop reads CASSQTGRENTEAFF. CDR3 sequence (DNA): TGTGCCAGCTCACAAACAGGGCGAGAGAACACTGAGGCTTTCTTT.

The V gene is TRBV6-1, the J gene TRBJ1-2, with 8 nucleotides matching TRBD1. The CDR3 extends over 20 amino acids. J lost 6 bases, V lost 3 bases, and 24 bases had no gene match. The germline gives CDR1 MNHNS, CDR2 SASEGT. The CDR3 loop is CASSDHDGSQGAMRLHGYTF. For the CDR3, the DNA is TGTGCCAGCAGTGATCACGACGGGAGTCAGGGGGCGATGAGATTGCATGGCTACACCTTC.

This chain joins TRBV11-2 and TRBJ2-7, with D possibly TRBD2 on 5 matching bases. The CDR3 consists of 13 residues. CDR1 is SGHAT, CDR2 FQNNGV, per germline. Trimming took off 0 bases at V and 9 bases at J, with 12 bases between the two ends. CDR3 nucleotides: TGTGCCAGCAGCTTAGAGCTGCGGGCCGTGCAGTACTTC. It encodes CASSLELRAVQYF. The variable domain in full, with the rest retrieved from reference TRBV11-2 and TRBJ2-7, is EAGVAQSPRYKIIEKRQSVAFWCNPISGHATLYWYQQILGQGPKLLIQFQNNGVVDDSQLPKDRFSAERLKGVDSTLKIQPAKLEDSAVYLCASSLELRAVQYFGPGTRLTVT.